The 19 T cell receptor beta chains presented below share a single source sample, sequenced in a study of blood T cell repertoires in COVID-19. This table comes from immunoSEQ multiplex PCR, and its TCRdb copy is limited to in-frame clones, with some not included. The sample includes 200,000 to 300,000 clones, about 82% of them seen just once. The specimen was peripheral blood. The receptors derive from a woman aged 80 or over with COVID-19, enrolled during active disease.

The count of this clone is one. The chain joins TRBV7-9 to TRBJ2-5; D is unresolved. Looked up from germline, CDR1 is SEHNR and CDR2 is FQNEAQ (reference sequence). Trimming stripped 6 bases from V and 9 bases from J, with 17 bases between. CDR3 size: 13 residues. CDR3 DNA sequence: TGTGCCAGCAGACCCCTGTCCCCCGACTCCCAGTACTTC. This translates into CASRPLSPDSQYF.

This clone was observed once. V gene TRBV30 combines with J gene TRBJ2-5; D remains unclear. Germline values: CDR1 GTSNPN, CDR2 SVGIG (reference sequence). Trimming took 5 bases from V and 4 from J, leaving 8 bases between them. The CDR3 is made up of 11 amino acids. The CDR3 bases are TGTGCCTGGGGAACAAGAGAGACCCAGTACTTC. It specifies CAWGTRETQYF.

This clone has a handful of counts. The CDR3 DNA reads TGTGCCAGCAGTTTCGGCGGGGGGCGAACCGGGGAGCTGTTTTTT. Amino acids: CASSFGGGRTGELFF. The rearrangement joins TRBV28 to TRBJ2-2; TRBD2 matches at 8 bases. V was pared by 3 bases and J by 5 bases, with 5 bases of the junction left unmatched. Germline V gene sequence: CDR1 MDHEN, CDR2 SYDVKM. The CDR3 spans 15 residues.

The J gene is TRBJ1-1, the V gene TRBV19; D not resolved. Trimming cost V 6 bases and J 0 bases, with 11 bases left between them. The V gene's germline CDR1 is LNHDA and CDR2 SQIVND (reference sequence). This CDR3 contains 14 residues. CDR3 in amino acids: CASSRGSLNTEAFF. The CDR3 region has the DNA TGTGCCAGTAGCCGAGGGTCTTTGAACACTGAAGCTTTCTTT.

J is TRBJ2-2 and V is TRBV28, with unresolved D. CDR1 MDHEN and CDR2 SYDVKM come from the germline V gene. The CDR3 length is 12 residues. The V end lost 2 bases, the J end lost 5 bases, and 3 bases lay between the germline ends. The CDR3 region is CASSLRTGELFF. The CDR3 DNA reads as TGTGCCAGCAGTTTACGGACCGGGGAGCTGTTTTTT.

In its sample, this clone was seen a few times. The V call is TRBV30, the J call TRBJ2-1, with TRBD2 identical over 7 bases. Germline lookup yields CDR1 GTSNPN and CDR2 SVGIG (reference sequence). After removal of 1 base from V and 4 bases from J, the junction contained 4 bases not matched to a gene. The CDR3 length is 14 residues. The CDR3 loop reads CAWSEGREYNEQFF. The CDR3 DNA reads TGTGCCTGGAGTGAGGGGAGGGAGTACAATGAGCAGTTCTTC.

The chain recombines TRBV6-5 with TRBJ1-5; possibly TRBD1 for D (6 bases). CDR1 is MNHEY and CDR2 is SVGAGI in the germline V gene. There are 14 residues in the CDR3. Trimming took 11 bases from V and 3 from J, leaving 17 bases between them. The DNA for the CDR3 is TGTGCCTGCCAGGTCAGGGGCCCCAATCAGCCCCAGCATTTT. It yields the protein CACQVRGPNQPQHF.

The chain uses TRBV7-2 and TRBJ2-7, with TRBD1 matching over 8 bases. There are 14 residues in the CDR3. Germline CDR1 is SGHTA and CDR2 is FQGNSA. The J segment lost 2 bases and the V segment lost 5 bases, leaving 5 bases of the junction unmatched. CDR3 loop: CASSPGQGPYEQYF. CDR3 nucleotide sequence: TGTGCCAGCAGCCCCGGACAGGGCCCCTACGAGCAGTACTTC.

The chain employs TRBV28 and TRBJ1-1; 8 positions match TRBD1. Unmatched junction bases numbered 3, after V lost 6 bases and J lost 0 bases. CDR3 length: 14 residues. Germline V gene sequence: CDR1 MDHEN, CDR2 SYDVKM. CDR3 sequence: CASRTGEVNTEAFF. The CDR3 DNA reads as TGTGCCAGCAGGACAGGGGAGGTGAACACTGAAGCTTTCTTT.

The chain couples TRBV6-6 to TRBJ1-2; 10 positions match TRBD1. CDR3 length: 17 residues. Trimming removed 5 bases from V and 0 bases from J; junction bases left unmatched: 9. The germline V gene encodes CDR1 MNHNY and CDR2 SVGAGI (reference sequence). The CDR3, as DNA: TGTGCCAGCAGTCGAGACAGGGGGCGCGGGTCTAACTATGGCTACACCTTC. As protein: CASSRDRGRGSNYGYTF.

The chain couples TRBV27 to TRBJ1-1; 8 bases align to TRBD1. Unmatched junction bases numbered 6, after V lost 6 bases and J lost 0 bases. The CDR3 is 15 residues long. Per germline, CDR1 MNHEY and CDR2 SMNVEV (reference sequence). The CDR3 sequence is CASRPGGGMNTEAFF. Here the CDR3 DNA reads TGTGCCAGCAGACCAGGGGGCGGCATGAACACTGAAGCTTTCTTT.

The chain couples TRBV3-1 (or the pseudogene TRBV3-2) to TRBJ2-7; D is unclear. Germline V gene sequence: CDR1 LGHDT, CDR2 YNNKEL (reference sequence). CDR3 size: 14 residues. The V end lost 3 bases, the J end lost 7 bases, and 16 bases lay between the germline ends. The DNA of the CDR3 is TGTGCCAGCAGCCAGGGCAAATTTTCGTGGGAGCAGTACTTC. Protein product: CASSQGKFSWEQYF.

This clone has just one count. The V call is TRBV6-6, the J call TRBJ1-1; D is ambiguous. The CDR3 is made up of 12 amino acids. CDR1 is MNHNY and CDR2 is SVGAGI in the germline V gene (reference sequence). Deletions cut 2 bases from V and 11 bases from J, with 12 bases between. CDR3 in amino acids: CASSYSDLPAFF. The CDR3 DNA reads TGTGCCAGCAGTTACAGCGATCTCCCGGCTTTCTTT.

This CDR3 is CASIRQGGVKGEQYV. DNA for the CDR3: TGTGCCAGTATTAGACAGGGCGGGGTAAAAGGTGAGCAGTACGTC. The chain recombines TRBV19 with TRBJ2-7; possibly TRBD1 for D (7 bases). V was trimmed by 7 bases and J by 7 bases, leaving 23 bases between them. The CDR3 has 15 amino acids. Germline lookup yields CDR1 LNHDA and CDR2 SQIVND (reference sequence).

This clone was seen a single time. The chain joins TRBV7-9 to TRBJ1-2, with TRBD1 identical over 9 bases. The CDR3 totals 12 residues. Trimming cost V 6 bases and J 6 bases; bases outside gene matches: 2. Germline V gene lookup returns CDR1 SEHNR and CDR2 FQNEAQ (reference sequence). CDR3 DNA: TGTGCCAGCAGAGGACAGGGGAATGGCTACACCTTC. As protein: CASRGQGNGYTF.

The rearrangement uses TRBV27 and TRBJ2-7; no clear D. V lost 8 bases and J 6 bases, leaving 11 bases between the germline ends. The germline V gene encodes CDR1 MNHEY and CDR2 SMNVEV (reference sequence). The CDR3 length is 11 residues. The chain's CDR3 is CASGRLIEQYF. CDR3 sequence (DNA): TGTGCCAGCGGGCGTTTGATCGAGCAGTACTTC.

This sequence joins TRBV19 and TRBJ1-1; D is unclear. Germline loops: CDR1 LNHDA, CDR2 SQIVND (reference sequence). This CDR3 region has 10 residues. Trimming shortened V by 7 bases and J by 9 bases, and 9 bases separated the two germline ends. CDR3 sequence: CASIQSKAFF. As DNA, the CDR3 is TGTGCCAGTATCCAATCTAAAGCTTTCTTT.

J is TRBJ1-1 and V is TRBV5-1; 8 bases are a match to TRBD1. J gave up 1 base and V 7 bases, and 6 bases lay outside the gene matches. Germline CDR1 reads SGHRS; CDR2 reads YFSETQ. The CDR3 sequence is 14 residues long. The CDR3 is CASLSGTGNTEAFF. In nucleotides, the CDR3 is TGCGCCAGCCTCTCAGGGACAGGGAACACTGAAGCTTTCTTT.

The chain has TRBV2 and TRBJ1-2, with a tentative D call TRBD1 (6 bases). Germline lookup yields CDR1 SNHLY and CDR2 FYNNEI. Trimming shortened V by 8 bases and J by 4 bases, and 20 bases separated the two germline ends. This CDR3 has 15 residues. In nucleotides, the CDR3 is TGTGCCAGCCGACCCGACAGGCTCCCTTCCTATGGCTACACCTTC. Translated: CASRPDRLPSYGYTF.